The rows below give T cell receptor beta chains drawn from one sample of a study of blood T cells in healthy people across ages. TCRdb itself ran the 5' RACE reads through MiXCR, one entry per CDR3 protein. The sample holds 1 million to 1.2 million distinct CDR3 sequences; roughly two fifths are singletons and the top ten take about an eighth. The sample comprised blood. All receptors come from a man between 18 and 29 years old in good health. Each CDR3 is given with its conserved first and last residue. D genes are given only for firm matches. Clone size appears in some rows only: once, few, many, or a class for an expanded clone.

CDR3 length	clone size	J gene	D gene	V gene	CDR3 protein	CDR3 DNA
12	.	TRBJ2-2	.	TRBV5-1	CASSIQDGELFF	TGCGCCAGCAGCATACAGGACGGGGAGCTGTTTTTT
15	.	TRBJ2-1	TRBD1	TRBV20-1	CSARDPQGAYNEQFF	TGCAGTGCTAGAGATCCCCAGGGGGCTTACAATGAGCAGTTCTTC
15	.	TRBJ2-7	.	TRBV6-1	CASRKTRDGYYEQYF	TGTGCCAGCAGGAAGACGCGGGACGGATACTACGAGCAGTACTTC
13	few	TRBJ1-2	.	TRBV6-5	CASRTTGTYGYTF	TGTGCCAGCAGGACCACAGGGACATATGGCTACACCTTC
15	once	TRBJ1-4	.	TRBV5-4	CASSPTGTKGEKLFF	TGTGCCAGCAGCCCGACCGGGACAAAGGGGGAAAAACTGTTTTTT
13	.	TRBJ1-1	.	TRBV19	CASMAQGLREAFF	TGTGCCAGCATGGCGCAGGGTCTCCGTGAAGCTTTCTTT
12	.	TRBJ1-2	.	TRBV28	CASRPGPYGCTF	TGTGCCAGCAGACCGGGCCCCTATGGCTGCACCTTC
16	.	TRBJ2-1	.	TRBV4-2	CASSQKRDSIYNEQFF	TGTGCCAGCAGCCAGAAACGGGACTCTATCTACAATGAGCAGTTCTTC
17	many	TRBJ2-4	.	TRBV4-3	CASSQDWAREAKNIQYF	TGCGCCAGCAGCCAAGATTGGGCTAGGGAAGCCAAAAACATTCAGTACTTC
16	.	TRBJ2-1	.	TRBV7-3	CASSLKGSASYNEQFF	TGTGCCAGCAGCTTAAAGGGCTCGGCCTCCTACAATGAGCAGTTCTTC
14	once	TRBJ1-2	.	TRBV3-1	CASSRETEGYGYTF	TGTGCCAGCAGCCGGGAGACAGAAGGATATGGCTACACCTTC
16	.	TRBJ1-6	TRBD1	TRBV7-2	CASRFPLQGPGSPLHF	TGTGCCAGCAGATTTCCCCTACAGGGGCCAGGGTCACCCCTCCACTTT
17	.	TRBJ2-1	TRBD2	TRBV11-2	CASSSGLAGGTYNEQFF	TGTGCCAGCAGCTCGGGACTAGCGGGGGGAACCTACAATGAGCAGTTCTTC
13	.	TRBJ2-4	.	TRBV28	CASSFARVIIQYF	TGTGCCAGCAGTTTCGCCAGGGTTATCATTCAGTACTTC
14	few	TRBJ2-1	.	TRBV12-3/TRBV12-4	CASSPTGSYNEQFF	TGTGCCAGCAGTCCGACAGGTTCCTACAATGAGCAGTTCTTC
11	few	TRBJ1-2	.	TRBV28	CASPEWSGYTF	TGTGCCAGTCCCGAGTGGTCTGGCTACACCTTC
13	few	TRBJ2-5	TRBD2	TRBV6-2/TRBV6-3	CASSYGLAGAQYF	TGTGCCAGCAGTTACGGCCTAGCGGGGGCCCAGTACTTC
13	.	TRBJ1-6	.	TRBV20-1	CSATDSHNSPLHF	TGCAGTGCAACCGACAGCCATAATTCACCCCTCCACTTT
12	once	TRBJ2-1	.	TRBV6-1	CASESVGRSLFF	TGTGCCAGCGAGTCGGTTGGAAGGTCCCTGTTCTTC
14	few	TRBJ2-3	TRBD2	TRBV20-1	CSATSGGGTDTQYF	TGCAGTGCTACTAGCGGGGGGGGCACAGATACGCAGTATTTT
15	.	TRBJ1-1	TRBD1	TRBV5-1	CASSLGQDSYTEAFF	TGCGCCAGCAGTTTGGGACAGGACAGTTACACTGAAGCTTTTTTT
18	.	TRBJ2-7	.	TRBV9	CASGVLGAQTRTFYEQYF	TGTGCCAGCGGCGTACTAGGAGCCCAGACCCGAACCTTCTACGAGCAGTACTTC
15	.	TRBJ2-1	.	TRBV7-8	CASSRRDSLANERFF	TGTGCCAGCAGTCGCCGGGACTCCCTAGCCAATGAGCGGTTCTTT
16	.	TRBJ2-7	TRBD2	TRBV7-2	CASSFLAGVRGDEQYF	TGTGCCAGCAGCTTCCTAGCGGGGGTACGGGGGGACGAGCAGTACTTC
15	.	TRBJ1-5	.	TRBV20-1	CSARKVGLRDQPQHF	TGCAGTGCTAGAAAGGTGGGTCTCAGGGATCAGCCCCAGCATTTT
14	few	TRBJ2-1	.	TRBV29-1	CSGGDTSSYNEQFF	TGCAGCGGGGGGGACACGAGCTCCTACAATGAGCAGTTCTTC
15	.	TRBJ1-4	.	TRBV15	CATSRDRGSNEKLFF	TGTGCCACCAGCAGAGACCGTGGGAGTAATGAAAAACTGTTTTTT
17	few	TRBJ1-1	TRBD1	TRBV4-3	CASSPRGPGQMNTEAFF	TGCGCCAGCAGCCCTCGGGGGCCGGGACAGATGAACACTGAAGCTTTCTTT
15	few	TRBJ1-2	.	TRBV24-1	CAKGLGGGLDYGYTF	TGTGCCAAAGGACTTGGTGGGGGTCTGGACTATGGCTACACCTTC
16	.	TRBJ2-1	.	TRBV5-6	CASRGWDGSSYNEQFF	TGTGCCAGCAGAGGGTGGGACGGGAGCTCCTACAATGAGCAGTTCTTC
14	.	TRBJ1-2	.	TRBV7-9	CASSSSFWGGGYTF	TGTGCCAGCAGCTCCTCTTTTTGGGGTGGAGGCTACACCTTC
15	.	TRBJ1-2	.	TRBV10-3	CAISDGSASNYGYTF	TGTGCCATCAGTGATGGCAGCGCTTCTAACTATGGCTACACCTTC
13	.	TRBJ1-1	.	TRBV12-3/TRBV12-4	CASSLIGEGEAFF	TGTGCCAGCAGTTTAATTGGCGAGGGGGAAGCTTTCTTT
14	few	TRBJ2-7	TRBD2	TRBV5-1	CASSVSGGEYEQYF	TGCGCCAGCAGCGTTAGCGGGGGGGAATACGAGCAGTACTTC
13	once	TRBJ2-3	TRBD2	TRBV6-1	CASGEGPVDTQYF	TGTGCCAGCGGGGAGGGGCCGGTAGATACGCAGTATTTT